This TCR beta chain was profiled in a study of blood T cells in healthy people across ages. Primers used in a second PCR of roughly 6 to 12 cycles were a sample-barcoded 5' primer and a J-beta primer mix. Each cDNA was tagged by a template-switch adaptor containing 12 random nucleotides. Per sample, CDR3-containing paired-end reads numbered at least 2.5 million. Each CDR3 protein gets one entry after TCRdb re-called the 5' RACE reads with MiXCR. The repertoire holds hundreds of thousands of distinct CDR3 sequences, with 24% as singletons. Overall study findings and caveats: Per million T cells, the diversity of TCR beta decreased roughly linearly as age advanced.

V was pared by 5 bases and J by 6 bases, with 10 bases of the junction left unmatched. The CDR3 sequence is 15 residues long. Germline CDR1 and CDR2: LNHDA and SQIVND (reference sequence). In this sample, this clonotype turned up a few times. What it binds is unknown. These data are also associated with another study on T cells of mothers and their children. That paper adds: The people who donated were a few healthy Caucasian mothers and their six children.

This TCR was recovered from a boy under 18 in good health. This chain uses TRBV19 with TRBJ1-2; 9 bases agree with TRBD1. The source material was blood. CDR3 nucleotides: TGTGCCAGTAGTCCCTTCGCCGGGACAGGGAATGGCTACACCTTC. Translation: CASSPFAGTGNGYTF.